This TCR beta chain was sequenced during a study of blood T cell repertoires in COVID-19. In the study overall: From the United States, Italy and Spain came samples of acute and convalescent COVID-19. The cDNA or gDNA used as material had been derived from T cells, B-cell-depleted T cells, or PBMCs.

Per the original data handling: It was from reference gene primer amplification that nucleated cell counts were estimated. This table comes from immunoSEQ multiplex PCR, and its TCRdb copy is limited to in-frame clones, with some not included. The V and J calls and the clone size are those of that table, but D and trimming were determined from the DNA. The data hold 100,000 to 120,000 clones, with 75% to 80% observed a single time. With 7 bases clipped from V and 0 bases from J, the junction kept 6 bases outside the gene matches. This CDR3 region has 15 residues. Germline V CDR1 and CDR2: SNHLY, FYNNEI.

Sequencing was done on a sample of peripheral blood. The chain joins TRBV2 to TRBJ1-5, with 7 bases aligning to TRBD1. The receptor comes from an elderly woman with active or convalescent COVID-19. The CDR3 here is CASTDRVYSNQPQHF. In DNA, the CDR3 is TGTGCCAGCACCGACAGGGTTTATAGCAATCAGCCCCAGCATTTT.